These 23 T cell receptor beta chains share one sample of origin, sequenced in a study of cytomegalovirus exposure and HLA in healthy donors. PCR involved 60 Vbeta and 13 Jbeta primers. TCRdb's copy holds only in-frame clones and misses some; the assay was immunoSEQ multiplex PCR. The table lists about 130,000 clones, roughly a sixth of them singletons. The sequenced sample was PBMCs. Source of these receptors: a female donor in good health and CMV-seropositive.

This clone was picked up a small number of times. The V gene is TRBV30, the J gene TRBJ1-2; D ambiguous. The germline CDR1 and CDR2 sequences are GTSNPN and SVGIG (reference sequence). This CDR3 has 13 amino acids. V was pared by 5 bases and J by 7 bases, with 17 bases between. The CDR3 region is CAWEPAVHIGYTF. The DNA for the CDR3 is TGTGCCTGGGAACCCGCCGTCCACATTGGCTACACCTTC.

This chain uses TRBV7-2 with TRBJ2-3; 8 nucleotides align to TRBD2. This CDR3 region has 16 residues. V shed 3 bases and J 2 bases; nucleotides not matched to a gene: 7. The V gene's germline CDR1 is SGHTA and CDR2 FQGNSA. The CDR3 coding sequence is TGTGCCAGCAGCTTGTACAGCGGGGGCGCCACAGATACGCAGTATTTT. It translates to CASSLYSGGATDTQYF.

This chain links TRBV9 with TRBJ2-2; TRBD2 matches 9 bases. Germline assignment: CDR1 SGDLS and CDR2 YYNGEE. J gave up 7 bases and V 0 bases, and 7 bases lay outside the gene matches. There are 16 residues in the CDR3. CDR3 DNA sequence: TGTGCCAGCAGCGTAGAGGGGACTAGCCTGGGCGGGGAGCTGTTTTTT. It codes for CASSVEGTSLGGELFF. The full variable domain, with the rest looked up from reference TRBV9 and TRBJ2-2, is DSGVTQTPKHLITATGQRVTLRCSPRSGDLSVYWYQQSLDQGLQFLIQYYNGEERAKGNILERFSAQQFPDLHSELNLSSLELGDSALYFCASSVEGTSLGGELFFGEGSRLTVL.

CDR3 amino acids: CASSHGTGNTDTQYF. As DNA, the CDR3 is TGCGCCAGCAGCCATGGGACAGGGAACACAGATACGCAGTATTTT. V and J are TRBV4-3 and TRBJ2-3, with 9 nucleotides matching TRBD1. The CDR3 sequence is 15 residues long. Per the germline V gene, CDR1 is LGHNA and CDR2 is YSLEER. The trim removed 3 bases at V and 2 bases at J, leaving 3 bases unmatched.

This rearrangement joins TRBV5-4 to TRBJ2-3; the D gene is possibly TRBD2 (5 bases). The CDR3 is 16 amino acids. Germline assignment: CDR1 SGHNT and CDR2 YYREEE (reference sequence). Trimming removed 4 bases from V and 0 bases from J, with 15 bases in between. The CDR3 bases are TGTGCCAGCAGCCGAGTAGAAGCGGCTAGCACAGATACGCAGTATTTT. Translated, it gives CASSRVEAASTDTQYF.

The rearrangement links TRBV29-1 to TRBJ1-5; 7 positions agree with TRBD1. This CDR3 spans 14 amino acids. CDR1 is SQVTM and CDR2 is ANQGSEA in the germline V gene. V was pared by 7 bases and J by 0 bases, with 6 bases of the junction left unmatched. As DNA, the CDR3 is TGCAGCGCCATGACAGGGTCTAGCAATCAGCCCCAGCATTTT. Amino acids: CSAMTGSSNQPQHF.

This clone showed up just a few times. This rearrangement joins TRBV7-9 to TRBJ2-3, with D maybe TRBD2 (6 bases). Looked up from germline, CDR1 is SEHNR and CDR2 is FQNEAQ (reference sequence). V was pared by 7 bases and J by 4 bases, with 15 bases between. The CDR3 is 14 residues long. The CDR3: CASIAGTGADTQYF. The CDR3 nucleotides are TGTGCCAGCATCGCGGGAACGGGGGCAGATACGCAGTATTTT.

This clone was observed once. The chain combines TRBV4-2 with TRBJ1-4; D is unclear. CDR3 length: 13 residues. Germline V CDR1 and CDR2: LGHNA, YNFKEQ. With 0 bases removed from V and 8 bases from J, the gap between germline ends came to 7 bases. CDR3 bases: TGTGCCAGCAGCCAAGATTTGGAGGAAAAACTGTTTTTT. Protein: CASSQDLEEKLFF.

This chain joins TRBV6-4 and TRBJ1-2; D perhaps matches TRBD1 (5 bases). This CDR3 spans 13 amino acids. CDR1 is MRHNA, CDR2 SNTAGT, per germline. V lost 0 bases to trimming and J lost 7 bases, with 9 bases between them. Here the CDR3 DNA reads TGTGCCAGCAGTGACTCGCGGGGCCGTGGCTACACCTTC. Translation: CASSDSRGRGYTF.

This clone was seen a handful of times. The chain is built from TRBV19 and TRBJ2-7, with TRBD2 matching over 9 bases. J gave up 3 bases and V 1 base, and 13 bases lay outside the gene matches. The length of the CDR3 is 18 residues. Germline V lookup: CDR1 LNHDA, CDR2 SQIVND (reference sequence). The CDR3 bases are TGTGCCAGTAGTATAGGTAATAGCGGGAGTCTCTCTTTCTACGAGCAGTACTTC. Translated, it gives CASSIGNSGSLSFYEQYF.

This clone was observed a handful of times. This chain joins TRBV27 and TRBJ2-7; D call uncertain. CDR3 length: 16 amino acids. The V gene's germline CDR1 is MNHEY and CDR2 SMNVEV (reference sequence). V lost 4 bases and J 7 bases, leaving 23 bases between the germline ends. The CDR3 spells CASSSPGRPPFGEQYF. CDR3 sequence (DNA): TGTGCCAGCAGTTCCCCGGGTCGCCCGCCCTTCGGGGAGCAGTACTTC.

This clone was found a few times. The CDR3 sequence is CASSSRRDGYTF. In DNA form, the CDR3 reads TGTGCCAGCAGCTCCCGGAGAGACGGCTACACCTTC. The chain carries TRBV5-6 and TRBJ1-2, with D hard to call. The germline CDR1 and CDR2 sequences are SGHDT and YYEEEE. Trimming cost V 3 bases and J 8 bases, with 11 bases left between them. The CDR3 has 12 residues.

This clone has just a few counts. This rearrangement joins TRBV6-5 to TRBJ2-7, with D possibly TRBD2 on 7 matching bases. The V and J ends lost 7 bases and 7 bases respectively, with 17 bases between them. The germline gives CDR1 MNHEY, CDR2 SVGAGI. This CDR3 has 13 amino acids. The CDR3 loop reads CASIRRRGGEQYF. The CDR3 DNA follows: TGTGCCAGCATTCGTCGTAGGGGGGGTGAGCAGTACTTC.

This clone has a handful of counts. The chain recombines TRBV13 with TRBJ2-1, with 15 bases aligning to TRBD2. Germline V gene data show CDR1 as PRHDT and CDR2 as FYEKMQ (reference sequence). J gave up 6 bases and V 5 bases, and 8 bases lay outside the gene matches. CDR3 size: 17 residues. The CDR3 sequence is CASSGRTSGRVSNEQFF. The DNA for the CDR3 is TGTGCCAGCAGCGGCAGGACTAGCGGGAGGGTGTCCAATGAGCAGTTCTTC.

This clone has a handful of counts. The chain couples TRBV19 to TRBJ2-6; 8 bases are shared with TRBD1. This CDR3 has 18 residues. The trim removed 6 bases at V and 1 base at J, leaving 11 bases unmatched. Germline-derived CDR1 and CDR2 are LNHDA and SQIVND (reference sequence). The CDR3 spells CASRRSGQELSGANVLTF. CDR3 DNA sequence: TGTGCCAGTAGGCGGTCGGGACAGGAACTATCTGGGGCCAACGTCCTGACTTTC.

V usage is TRBV27 and J usage is TRBJ2-1; 8 bases agree with TRBD1. Trimming took 3 bases from V and 12 from J; bases not matched to a gene: 7. CDR1 and CDR2 (germline): MNHEY, SMNVEV (reference sequence). This CDR3 is built from 13 residues. CDR3 protein: CASSFRDRGSQFF. In DNA, the CDR3 is TGTGCCAGCAGTTTCCGTGACAGGGGATCGCAGTTCTTC.

The chain is built from TRBV5-1 and TRBJ2-7; the match to TRBD1 covers 8 bases. The length of the CDR3 is 15 residues. Germline V gene lookup returns CDR1 SGHRS and CDR2 YFSETQ. J was trimmed by 0 bases and V by 4 bases; bases with no gene match: 6. CDR3 protein: CASSATGAVSYEQYF. The CDR3 DNA reads as TGCGCCAGCAGCGCGACAGGGGCCGTCTCCTACGAGCAGTACTTC.

This clone was counted between two and nine times. J is TRBJ2-1 and V is TRBV7-2; no firm D call. The CDR3 is 14 residues long. CDR1 and CDR2 (germline): SGHTA, FQGNSA. Trimming shortened V by 5 bases and J by 8 bases, and 16 bases separated the two germline ends. The CDR3 is CASSPARSLHEQFF. CDR3 DNA: TGTGCCAGCAGCCCGGCTAGAAGTCTCCATGAGCAGTTCTTC.

This clone was detected a few times. V usage is TRBV5-4 and J usage is TRBJ2-3, with D maybe TRBD1 (5 bases). This CDR3 region has 14 residues. V lost 5 bases, J lost 1 base, and 11 bases lay in between. Germline values: CDR1 SGHNT, CDR2 YYREEE (reference sequence). CDR3 region: CASRQAGGTDTQYF. The CDR3 region has the DNA TGTGCCAGCAGACAGGCTGGGGGCACAGATACGCAGTATTTT. The entire variable domain, with the rest obtained from reference TRBV5-4 and TRBJ2-3, is as follows: ETGVTQSPTHLIKTRGQQVTLRCSSQSGHNTVSWYQQALGQGPQFIFQYYREEENGRGNFPPRFSGLQFPNYSSELNVNALELDDSALYLCASRQAGGTDTQYFGPGTRLTVL.

This clone was picked up a small number of times. The chain employs TRBV19 and TRBJ1-5; perhaps TRBD1 as D (5 bases). The CDR3 spans 15 residues. In germline, CDR1 is LNHDA, CDR2 SQIVND (reference sequence). V lost 1 base, J lost 4 bases, and 11 bases lay in between. The CDR3 here is CASSIGQGLNQPQHF. The CDR3 nucleotides read TGTGCCAGTAGTATAGGGCAGGGTTTAAATCAGCCCCAGCATTTT.

The gene calls are TRBV14 and TRBJ2-7, with 7 bases aligning to TRBD1. Germline V lookup: CDR1 SGHDN, CDR2 FVKESK. This CDR3 spans 15 amino acids. The junction had 4 bases not matched to a gene; V was cut back by 0 bases and J by 2 bases. CDR3 in DNA: TGTGCCAGCAGCCAAGATTTGGACAGGACCTACGAGCAGTACTTC. Encoded protein: CASSQDLDRTYEQYF.

This clone was seen more than once but under ten times. V usage is TRBV11-3 and J usage is TRBJ2-2; perhaps TRBD2 as D (5 bases). Germline V gives CDR1 SGHNT, CDR2 YENEEA. Trimming removed 6 bases from V and 8 bases from J, with 10 bases in between. The CDR3 extends over 12 amino acids. The CDR3 DNA reads as TGTGCCAGCAGGAGGGAAGAGGGGGAGCTGTTTTTT. Its protein product is CASRREEGELFF.

This clone was detected a few times. The CDR3 sequence is CASNTGFHAYNEQFF. Here the CDR3 DNA reads TGTGCCAGCAATACAGGGTTCCATGCCTACAATGAGCAGTTCTTC. This chain connects TRBV7-9 to TRBJ2-1, with D tentatively TRBD1 (6 bases). Trimming shortened V by 7 bases and J by 2 bases, and 15 bases separated the two germline ends. Germline V gene data show CDR1 as SEHNR and CDR2 as FQNEAQ (reference sequence). The CDR3 extends over 15 amino acids.